A selection of T cell receptor beta chains follows, all from one sample in a study of a mutant IDH1 vaccine in newly diagnosed glioma. TCRdb's copy holds only in-frame clones and misses some; the assay was immunoSEQ multiplex PCR. In the table there are 35,000 to 40,000 clones, roughly 92% of which are singletons. The sequencing here drew on PBMCs, taken from a glioma patient treated with radiotherapy, temozolomide or both. Receptors originate from a man aged 18 to 29 with glioma. CDR3s include the opening cysteine and the closing phenylalanine or tryptophan. D genes are given only for firm matches. Clone size is not always given. Where it is, it says once, few, many or a class for expanded clones.

d_gene: -
v_gene: TRBV4-2
abundance: -
j_gene: TRBJ2-7
CDR3nt: TGTGCCAGCAGCCAAGGCCACACGACATTACCCTACGAGCAGTACTTC
CDR3aa: CASSQGHTTLPYEQYF

d_gene: TRBD1
v_gene: TRBV28
abundance: -
j_gene: TRBJ2-5
CDR3nt: TGTGCCACCAAGACAGGGAATCAGACCCAGTACTTC
CDR3aa: CATKTGNQTQYF

d_gene: -
v_gene: TRBV6-5
abundance: -
j_gene: TRBJ1-4
CDR3nt: TGTGCCAGCAGACGACCCGCAACTAATGAAAAACTGTTTTTT
CDR3aa: CASRRPATNEKLFF

d_gene: TRBD1
v_gene: TRBV30
abundance: -
j_gene: TRBJ1-4
CDR3nt: TGTGCCTGGAGTGTCGAGACAGGGCATGAAAAACTGTTTTTT
CDR3aa: CAWSVETGHEKLFF

d_gene: -
v_gene: TRBV2
abundance: -
j_gene: TRBJ2-1
CDR3nt: TGTGCCAGCAGGGCAGGGTCGGGCGAGCAGTTCTTC
CDR3aa: CASRAGSGEQFF

d_gene: TRBD2
v_gene: TRBV7-2
abundance: -
j_gene: TRBJ2-7
CDR3nt: TGTGCCAGCAGCCTTGGGACTAGCGGGAGTGGTGAGCAGTACTTC
CDR3aa: CASSLGTSGSGEQYF

d_gene: -
v_gene: TRBV19
abundance: -
j_gene: TRBJ1-1
CDR3nt: TGTGCCAGTAGTCATGGGACGGGGAAAACTGAAGCTTTCTTT
CDR3aa: CASSHGTGKTEAFF

d_gene: TRBD1
v_gene: TRBV18
abundance: -
j_gene: TRBJ1-1
CDR3nt: TGTGCCAGCTCCAACCGGGACAGGCCACACACTGAAGCTTTCTTT
CDR3aa: CASSNRDRPHTEAFF

d_gene: TRBD2
v_gene: TRBV19
abundance: -
j_gene: TRBJ2-7
CDR3nt: TGTGCCAGTAGGACTAGCGGGATCGACGAGCAGTACTTC
CDR3aa: CASRTSGIDEQYF

d_gene: -
v_gene: TRBV15
abundance: -
j_gene: TRBJ2-7
CDR3nt: TGTGCCACCAGCAGAGATACCAGAGGGGGTCGCTACGAGCAGTACTTC
CDR3aa: CATSRDTRGGRYEQYF

d_gene: -
v_gene: TRBV7-9
abundance: -
j_gene: TRBJ2-2
CDR3nt: TGTGCCAGCAGCCCCCCTGACGCTCGGGAGCTGTTTTTT
CDR3aa: CASSPPDARELFF

d_gene: TRBD1
v_gene: TRBV6-6
abundance: -
j_gene: TRBJ1-1
CDR3nt: TGTGCCAGCACCAAGGGGGCGGCTCCGGGCACTGAAGCTTTCTTT
CDR3aa: CASTKGAAPGTEAFF

d_gene: -
v_gene: TRBV4-3
abundance: -
j_gene: TRBJ1-2
CDR3nt: TGCGCCAGCAGCCAAGATCGGGCAGGGAGCTATGGCTACACCTTC
CDR3aa: CASSQDRAGSYGYTF

d_gene: -
v_gene: TRBV27
abundance: -
j_gene: TRBJ1-1
CDR3nt: TGTGCCAGCAGTCCAACTACCCGCGGGACGAAGAAAGAAGCTTTCTTT
CDR3aa: CASSPTTRGTKKEAFF

d_gene: -
v_gene: TRBV19
abundance: -
j_gene: TRBJ2-3
CDR3nt: TGTGCCAGTAGTAACGCCCATAGCAGAACTAGCACAGATACGCAGTATTTT
CDR3aa: CASSNAHSRTSTDTQYF

d_gene: -
v_gene: TRBV6-1
abundance: -
j_gene: TRBJ1-1
CDR3nt: TGTGCCAGCAGACGACACCCGGTTGGGGCTTTCTTT
CDR3aa: CASRRHPVGAFF

d_gene: TRBD2
v_gene: TRBV5-1
abundance: -
j_gene: TRBJ2-1
CDR3nt: TGCGCCAGCAGCTTGAGACTAGCTCGCAATGAGCAGTTCTTC
CDR3aa: CASSLRLARNEQFF

d_gene: -
v_gene: TRBV7-8
abundance: -
j_gene: TRBJ1-4
CDR3nt: TGTGCCAGCAGCTTAGGAGGGAGATCGGGAGAAAAACTGTTTTTT
CDR3aa: CASSLGGRSGEKLFF

d_gene: -
v_gene: TRBV6-5
abundance: -
j_gene: TRBJ1-1
CDR3nt: TGTGCCAGCAGTTACCCCCCGAGTACTTTCTTT
CDR3aa: CASSYPPSTFF

d_gene: TRBD2
v_gene: TRBV5-4
abundance: -
j_gene: TRBJ2-7
CDR3nt: TGTGCCAGCAGCTTGGCCTCGGCTAGCGGCTACGAGCAGTACTTC
CDR3aa: CASSLASASGYEQYF

d_gene: TRBD2
v_gene: TRBV5-1
abundance: -
j_gene: TRBJ2-1
CDR3nt: TGCGCCAGCAGGCACGGGACTACCGAAATGGATGAGCAGTTCTTC
CDR3aa: CASRHGTTEMDEQFF

d_gene: -
v_gene: TRBV7-9
abundance: -
j_gene: TRBJ2-7
CDR3nt: TGTGCCAGCAGCTTAGAAATAGGCTACGAGCAGTACTTC
CDR3aa: CASSLEIGYEQYF

d_gene: -
v_gene: TRBV28
abundance: -
j_gene: TRBJ1-5
CDR3nt: TGTGCCAGCAGTCAAGCACCAGGGTACCAGCCCCAGCATTTT
CDR3aa: CASSQAPGYQPQHF

d_gene: TRBD2
v_gene: TRBV5-4
abundance: -
j_gene: TRBJ2-3
CDR3nt: TGTGCCAGCAGCTACGGCCACCTAGCGGGAGGGCTCCCAGATACGCAGTATTTT
CDR3aa: CASSYGHLAGGLPDTQYF

d_gene: -
v_gene: TRBV29-1
abundance: once
j_gene: TRBJ2-2
CDR3nt: TGCAGCGCCTCGGGCTCATTAGGGAGCACCGGGGAGCTGTTTTTT
CDR3aa: CSASGSLGSTGELFF

d_gene: -
v_gene: TRBV5-6
abundance: -
j_gene: TRBJ2-1
CDR3nt: TGTGCCAGCAGCTCAGGAGTCGGCAATGAGCAGTTCTTC
CDR3aa: CASSSGVGNEQFF

d_gene: -
v_gene: TRBV19
abundance: -
j_gene: TRBJ2-1
CDR3nt: TGTGCCAGTAGTCCGGGGGGCGGGCCAAATGAGCAGTTCTTC
CDR3aa: CASSPGGGPNEQFF

d_gene: TRBD1
v_gene: TRBV6-5
abundance: -
j_gene: TRBJ1-1
CDR3nt: TGTGCCAGCAGAACAGGACAGGGCCGAAACACTGAAGCTTTCTTT
CDR3aa: CASRTGQGRNTEAFF

d_gene: TRBD1
v_gene: TRBV30
abundance: -
j_gene: TRBJ1-1
CDR3nt: TGTGCCTGGAGGGAGGACAGGCAAGCTTTCTTT
CDR3aa: CAWREDRQAFF

d_gene: -
v_gene: TRBV9
abundance: -
j_gene: TRBJ1-2
CDR3nt: TGTGCCAGCAGCGTAGGAGCAGGGGAGGATGGCTACACCTTC
CDR3aa: CASSVGAGEDGYTF

d_gene: -
v_gene: TRBV7-6
abundance: -
j_gene: TRBJ1-1
CDR3nt: TGTGCCAGCAGCCAAAGTGGAGGGAACACTGAAGCTTTCTTT
CDR3aa: CASSQSGGNTEAFF

d_gene: -
v_gene: TRBV4-3
abundance: -
j_gene: TRBJ2-1
CDR3nt: TGCGCCAGCAGCCAAGACGGGGGCTCCTACAATGAGCAGTTCTTC
CDR3aa: CASSQDGGSYNEQFF

d_gene: -
v_gene: TRBV29-1
abundance: -
j_gene: TRBJ2-5
CDR3nt: TGCAGCGTTGAGCCCCGAAAGCGGGAGACCCAGTACTTC
CDR3aa: CSVEPRKRETQYF

d_gene: TRBD2
v_gene: TRBV7-2
abundance: -
j_gene: TRBJ2-1
CDR3nt: TGTGCCACCGCCGGGGGGGGATCCTACAATGAGCAGTTCTTC
CDR3aa: CATAGGGSYNEQFF

d_gene: -
v_gene: TRBV7-2
abundance: -
j_gene: TRBJ1-1
CDR3nt: TGTGCCAGCAGCGACCAACTGAACACTGAAGCTTTCTTT
CDR3aa: CASSDQLNTEAFF

d_gene: -
v_gene: TRBV4-3
abundance: -
j_gene: TRBJ1-1
CDR3nt: TGCGCCAGCAGCCCCGGGGCAGGGAAGAGGACTGAAGCTTTCTTT
CDR3aa: CASSPGAGKRTEAFF

d_gene: -
v_gene: TRBV10-2
abundance: -
j_gene: TRBJ2-7
CDR3nt: TGCGCCAGCAGGAGTGTAGCGGATGAGCAGTACTTC
CDR3aa: CASRSVADEQYF

d_gene: -
v_gene: TRBV5-1
abundance: -
j_gene: TRBJ1-4
CDR3nt: TGCGCCAGCAGCTTGGCAGGGGCAGGTGAAAAACTGTTTTTT
CDR3aa: CASSLAGAGEKLFF

d_gene: -
v_gene: TRBV19
abundance: -
j_gene: TRBJ1-1
CDR3nt: TGTGCCAGTAACGGAGGGCGAATGAACACTGAAGCTTTCTTT
CDR3aa: CASNGGRMNTEAFF

d_gene: -
v_gene: TRBV7-7
abundance: -
j_gene: TRBJ2-5
CDR3nt: TGTGCTAGCAGCCCAGCCCCCCAAGAGACCCAGTACTTC
CDR3aa: CASSPAPQETQYF

d_gene: -
v_gene: TRBV7-9
abundance: -
j_gene: TRBJ2-3
CDR3nt: TGTGCCAGCCGCAGGGAAATTCCCACAGATACGCAGTATTTT
CDR3aa: CASRREIPTDTQYF

d_gene: -
v_gene: TRBV10-3
abundance: -
j_gene: TRBJ1-1
CDR3nt: TGTGCCATCAGTGAGTCGGGGGGGGTAAACACTGAAGCTTTCTTT
CDR3aa: CAISESGGVNTEAFF

d_gene: -
v_gene: TRBV18
abundance: once
j_gene: TRBJ2-1
CDR3nt: TGTGCCAGCTCACCAAAGTCCTCTTTGCCCCATGTTTACAATGAGCAGTTCTTC
CDR3aa: CASSPKSSLPHVYNEQFF

d_gene: TRBD2
v_gene: TRBV5-1
abundance: once
j_gene: TRBJ2-3
CDR3nt: TGCGCCAGCAGCTTGGGGACTAGCGGTTTGACGGATACGCAGTATTTT
CDR3aa: CASSLGTSGLTDTQYF

d_gene: TRBD1
v_gene: TRBV15
abundance: -
j_gene: TRBJ2-3
CDR3nt: TGTGCCACCAGCAGAGATCCCGGGACAGGGGGAGATACGCAGTATTTT
CDR3aa: CATSRDPGTGGDTQYF

d_gene: -
v_gene: TRBV4-3
abundance: -
j_gene: TRBJ2-7
CDR3nt: TGCGCCAGCAGCCAAGATAAGGCCCGCACCTACGAGCAGTACTTC
CDR3aa: CASSQDKARTYEQYF

d_gene: -
v_gene: TRBV7-9
abundance: -
j_gene: TRBJ2-1
CDR3nt: TGTGCCAGCAGCCCACCCCGGGTTGGGTCCTACAATGAGCAGTTCTTC
CDR3aa: CASSPPRVGSYNEQFF

d_gene: -
v_gene: TRBV7-9
abundance: -
j_gene: TRBJ2-5
CDR3nt: TGTGCCAGCAGCCCCCCGGGAGCGAGTTCAGAGACCCAGTACTTC
CDR3aa: CASSPPGASSETQYF

d_gene: -
v_gene: TRBV5-6
abundance: -
j_gene: TRBJ2-7
CDR3nt: TGTGCCAGCAGCTTGGGATACAGGAGCTCCTACGAGCAGTACTTC
CDR3aa: CASSLGYRSSYEQYF

d_gene: TRBD1
v_gene: TRBV6-6
abundance: -
j_gene: TRBJ1-6
CDR3nt: TGTGCCAGCACCGACAGGGGGCGTAATTCACCCCTCCACTTT
CDR3aa: CASTDRGRNSPLHF

d_gene: TRBD2
v_gene: TRBV5-1
abundance: -
j_gene: TRBJ2-1
CDR3nt: TGCGCCAGCAGCTCGGGACTAGCGGAACCCAATGAGCAGTTCTTC
CDR3aa: CASSSGLAEPNEQFF

d_gene: -
v_gene: TRBV7-8
abundance: -
j_gene: TRBJ2-2
CDR3nt: TGTGCCAGCACCCCTTGGACGGGGGCCCGGAGCACCGGGGAGCTGTTTTTT
CDR3aa: CASTPWTGARSTGELFF

d_gene: -
v_gene: TRBV13
abundance: -
j_gene: TRBJ2-7
CDR3nt: TGTGCCAGCAGCTTAGAGGGTCCCTCTTCCTACGAGCAGTACTTC
CDR3aa: CASSLEGPSSYEQYF

d_gene: -
v_gene: TRBV6-1
abundance: -
j_gene: TRBJ1-1
CDR3nt: TGTGCCAGCACAGCCCGGGGGATCACTGAAGCTTTCTTT
CDR3aa: CASTARGITEAFF

d_gene: -
v_gene: TRBV29-1
abundance: -
j_gene: TRBJ1-3
CDR3nt: TGCAGCGTTGGAGAATCCCCCTCTGGAAACACCATATATTTT
CDR3aa: CSVGESPSGNTIYF